Sequencing of this T cell receptor beta chain was carried out in a study of CD8+ T cells in alopecia areata. Study in general: At a dose of 5 to 10 mg twice daily, oral tofacitinib was given to treated patients. Study findings and constraints: Affected scalp, especially in alopecia totalis/universalis, had a higher clonality than normal scalp did.

V gave up 6 bases and J gave up 2 bases; unmatched junction bases: 4. Germline assignment: CDR1 SNHLY and CDR2 FYNNEI. CDR3 size: 14 residues. To note about this clone: The antigen remains undetermined.

Described treatment: oral pan-JAK inhibitor, 5-10 mg twice daily. It was from alopecia areata patients that lesional scalp punch biopsies and peripheral blood were collected. RNA, once extracted, was reverse transcribed into cDNA for use as the sequencing template. Data came from immunoSEQ multiplex PCR; TCRdb stores just in-frame clones and leaves some out. The data hold 150,000 or so clones, with about 59% observed a single time. The gene calls are TRBV2 and TRBJ2-3; TRBD1 aligns across 8 bases. Sequenced material: CD8+ T cells sorted from blood, taken at week 4, from a patient treated with tofacitinib. The sequence was collected from a human donor with alopecia areata. The CDR3 DNA follows: TGTGCCAGCAGAGCAGGGGGCTTCACAGATACGCAGTATTTT. Translating it yields CASRAGGFTDTQYF.